This T cell receptor (beta chain) was retrieved from a study of blood T cell repertoires in COVID-19 (dated by TCRdb to about 2020). About the investigation overall: Samples from collaborators originated in the United States, Italy and Spain and spanned both the acute and convalescent phases of COVID-19. The material from the prospective study consisted of cDNA or gDNA derived from T cells, B-cell-depleted T cells, or PBMCs. A de-identified subject ID, COVID-19 status, age in years and sex were almost always included in the sample metadata. The dataset comprised deeply sampled blood TCRbeta repertoires from subjects exposed to, actively infected with, or recovered from COVID-19. Where HLA class I and class II types were available, the types were taken from metadata supplied by the sample provider, not from assay-based typing. A freely available public database, intended as a resource for researchers studying the immune response to SARS-CoV-2, is where the repertoires were released. The samples were drawn from the first 160 participants of the ongoing ImmuneRACE study and from 950 to 1,500 subjects provided by 6 global collaborators. Points the paper makes about the study in general: How much clinical and demographic metadata was included differed by source and by participant, and the metadata was provided uncurated.

Participants in the prospective study were enrolled through a virtual design, were aged about 18 to 100 years, and lived in 24 United States geographic areas. In the prospective study, cohorts were assigned on the basis of participant-reported clinical history obtained from a screening survey and a study questionnaire. ImmuneRACE Cohort 3 recovered participants were defined by two consecutive negative NP/OP PCR tests, healthcare professional clearance, or symptom resolution. Mobile phlebotomists in the prospective study collected whole blood, serum and a nasopharyngeal or oropharyngeal swab from every participant. Prospective study participants could optionally give additional blood draws and questionnaires over an approximately 2-month period. Before DNA extraction, prospective study blood samples were shipped either frozen or at room temperature. This clone was seen a handful of times. It lacks a known antigen. Base quality data are lacking; no much larger clone is found one base away.

Deletion took 0 bases off V and 10 bases off J, with a span of 9 bases between the germline ends. From a lookup of the germline V gene (reference sequence), CDR1 and CDR2 are GTSNPN and SVGIG. The CDR3 sequence holds 11 residues, the cysteine and phenylalanine included. Just CDR3 DNA is preserved here, 33 bases in frame from base 1. The immunoSEQ Assay, a bias-controlled multiplex PCR, was used to amplify TCRbeta CDR3 regions from genomic DNA. Per the original workflow: Within the assay, amplification of reference gene primers was used to estimate how many nucleated cells each sample contained. Sequence reads were collapsed and filtered to measure the absolute abundance of every unique TCRbeta CDR3 rearrangement. For each sample, productive Simpson clonality was calculated as the square root of Simpson's diversity index across productive rearrangements. Drawn from immuneACCESS, this table holds only the in-frame rearrangements with V and J called that TCRdb kept. Clones are partly lost; checked studies trace under half to an unresolved V gene and leave the rest unexplained. V, J and clone size are those of that table, while D and trimming were read from the DNA. This sample lists under 150,000 clones; under 85% were detected once. The top ten hold about 18% of the sample.

Sequencing input: PBMCs or T cells enriched from blood (not recorded which). The sequence was obtained from a man aged 25 to 40 who had recovered from COVID-19. Here the chain combines TRBV30 and TRBJ1-2, with the D gene uncertain. The CDR3 region reads CAWSVGSVYTF. The nucleotide sequence reads TGTGCCTGGAGTGTAGGGAGTGTCTACACCTTC.